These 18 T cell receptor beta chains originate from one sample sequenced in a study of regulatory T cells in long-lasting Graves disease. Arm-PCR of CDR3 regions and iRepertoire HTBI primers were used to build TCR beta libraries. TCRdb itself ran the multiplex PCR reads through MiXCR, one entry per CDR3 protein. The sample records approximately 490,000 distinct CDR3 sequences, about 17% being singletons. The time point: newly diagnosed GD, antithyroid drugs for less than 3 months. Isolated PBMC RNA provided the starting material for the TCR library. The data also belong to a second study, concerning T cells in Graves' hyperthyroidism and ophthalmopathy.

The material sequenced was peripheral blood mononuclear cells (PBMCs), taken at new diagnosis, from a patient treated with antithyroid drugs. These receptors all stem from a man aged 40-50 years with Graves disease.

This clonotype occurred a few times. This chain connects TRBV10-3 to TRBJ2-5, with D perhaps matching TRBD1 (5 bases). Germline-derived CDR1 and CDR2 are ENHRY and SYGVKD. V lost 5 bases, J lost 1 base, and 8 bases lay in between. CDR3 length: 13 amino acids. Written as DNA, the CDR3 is TGTGCCATCAGTCGACAGAGCCAAGAGACCCAGTACTTC. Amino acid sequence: CAISRQSQETQYF.

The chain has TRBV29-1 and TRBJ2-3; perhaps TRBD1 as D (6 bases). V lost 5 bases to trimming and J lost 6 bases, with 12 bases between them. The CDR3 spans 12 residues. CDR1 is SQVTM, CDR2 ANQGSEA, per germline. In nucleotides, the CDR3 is TGCAGCGTTCAACAGGGAACCGATACGCAGTATTTT. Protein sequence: CSVQQGTDTQYF.

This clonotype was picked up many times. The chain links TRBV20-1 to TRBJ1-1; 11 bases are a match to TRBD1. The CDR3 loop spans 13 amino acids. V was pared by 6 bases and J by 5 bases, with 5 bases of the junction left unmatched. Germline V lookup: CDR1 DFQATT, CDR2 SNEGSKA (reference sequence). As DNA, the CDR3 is TGCAGTGCCAGGACAGGGGGCAGAACTGAAGCTTTCTTT. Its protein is CSARTGGRTEAFF.

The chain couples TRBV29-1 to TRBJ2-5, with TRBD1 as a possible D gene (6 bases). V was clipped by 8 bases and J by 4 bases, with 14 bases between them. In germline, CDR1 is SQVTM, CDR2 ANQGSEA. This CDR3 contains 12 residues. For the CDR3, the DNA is TGCAGCACGAGAACAGGGCCAGAGACCCAGTACTTC. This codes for CSTRTGPETQYF.

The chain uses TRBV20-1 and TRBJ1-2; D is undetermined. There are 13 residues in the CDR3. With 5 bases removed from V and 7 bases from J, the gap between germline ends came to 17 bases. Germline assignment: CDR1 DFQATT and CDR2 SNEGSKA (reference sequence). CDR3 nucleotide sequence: TGCAGTGCTGGACTTAGGGAGGCGGGTGGCTACACCTTC. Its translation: CSAGLREAGGYTF.

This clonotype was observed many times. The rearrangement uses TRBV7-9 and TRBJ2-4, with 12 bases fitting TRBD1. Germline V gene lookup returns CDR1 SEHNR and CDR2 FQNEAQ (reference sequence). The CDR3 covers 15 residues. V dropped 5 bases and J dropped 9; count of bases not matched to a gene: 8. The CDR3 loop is CASSLGTGGLVIQYF. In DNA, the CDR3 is TGTGCCAGCAGCCTTGGGACAGGGGGCTTGGTCATTCAGTACTTC.

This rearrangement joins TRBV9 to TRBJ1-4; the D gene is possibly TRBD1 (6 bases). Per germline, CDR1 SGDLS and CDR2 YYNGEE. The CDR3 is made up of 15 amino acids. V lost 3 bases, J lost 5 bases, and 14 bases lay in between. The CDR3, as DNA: TGTGCCAGCAGCGGTCTACAGGGCACAAATGAAAAACTGTTTTTT. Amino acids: CASSGLQGTNEKLFF.

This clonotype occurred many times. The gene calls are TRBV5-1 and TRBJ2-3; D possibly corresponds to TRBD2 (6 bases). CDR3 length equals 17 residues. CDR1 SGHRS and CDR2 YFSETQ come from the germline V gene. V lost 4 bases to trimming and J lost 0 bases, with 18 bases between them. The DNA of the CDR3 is TGCGCCAGCAGCCATCTTGGGACTCCCTCTAGCACAGATACGCAGTATTTT. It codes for CASSHLGTPSSTDTQYF.

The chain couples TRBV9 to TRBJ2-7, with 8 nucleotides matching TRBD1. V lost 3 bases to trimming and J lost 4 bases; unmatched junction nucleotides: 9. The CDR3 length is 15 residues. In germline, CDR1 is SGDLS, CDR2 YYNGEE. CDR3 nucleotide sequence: TGTGCCAGCAGCGCCTCTAGGACAGGGTATTACGAGCAGTACTTC. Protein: CASSASRTGYYEQYF.

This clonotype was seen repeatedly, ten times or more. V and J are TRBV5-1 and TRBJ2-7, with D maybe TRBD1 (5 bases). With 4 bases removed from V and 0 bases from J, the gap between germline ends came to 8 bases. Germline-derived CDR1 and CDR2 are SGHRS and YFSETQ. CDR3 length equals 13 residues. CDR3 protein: CASSPDNSYEQYF. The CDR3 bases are TGCGCCAGCAGCCCGGACAACTCCTACGAGCAGTACTTC.

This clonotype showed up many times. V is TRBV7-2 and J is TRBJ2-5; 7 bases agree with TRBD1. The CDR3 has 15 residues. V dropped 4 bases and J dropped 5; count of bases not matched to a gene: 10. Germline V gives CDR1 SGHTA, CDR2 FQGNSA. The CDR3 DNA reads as TGTGCCAGCAGCTCATTCGGACAGGCGGTGGAGACCCAGTACTTC. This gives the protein CASSSFGQAVETQYF.

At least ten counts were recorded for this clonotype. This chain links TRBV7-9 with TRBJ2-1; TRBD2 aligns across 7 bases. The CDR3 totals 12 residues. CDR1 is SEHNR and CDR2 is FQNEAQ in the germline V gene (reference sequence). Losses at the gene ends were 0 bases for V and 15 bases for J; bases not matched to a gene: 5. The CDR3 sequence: CASSLAGGDLFF. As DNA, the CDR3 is TGTGCCAGCAGCTTAGCGGGAGGGGACCTGTTCTTC.

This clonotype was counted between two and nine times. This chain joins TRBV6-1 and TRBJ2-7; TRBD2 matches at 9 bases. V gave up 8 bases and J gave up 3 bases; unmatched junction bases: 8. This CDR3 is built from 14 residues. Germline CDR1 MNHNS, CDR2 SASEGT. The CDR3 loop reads CASAAGSGGYEQYF. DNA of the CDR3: TGTGCCAGCGCGGCGGGTAGCGGGGGCTACGAGCAGTACTTC.

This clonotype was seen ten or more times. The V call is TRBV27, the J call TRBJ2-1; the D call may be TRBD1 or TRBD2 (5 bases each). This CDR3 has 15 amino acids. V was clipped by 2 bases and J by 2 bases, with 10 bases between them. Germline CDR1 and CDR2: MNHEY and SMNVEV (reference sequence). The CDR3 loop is CASSLGAGPYNEQFF. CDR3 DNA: TGTGCCAGCAGTTTAGGGGCGGGCCCCTACAATGAGCAGTTCTTC.

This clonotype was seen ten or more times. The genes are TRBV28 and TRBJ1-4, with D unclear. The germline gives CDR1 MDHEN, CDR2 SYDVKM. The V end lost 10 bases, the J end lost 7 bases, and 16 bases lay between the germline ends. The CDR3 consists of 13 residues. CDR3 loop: CATRPGLPEKLFF. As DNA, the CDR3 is TGTGCCACCCGGCCGGGGTTACCTGAAAAACTGTTTTTT.

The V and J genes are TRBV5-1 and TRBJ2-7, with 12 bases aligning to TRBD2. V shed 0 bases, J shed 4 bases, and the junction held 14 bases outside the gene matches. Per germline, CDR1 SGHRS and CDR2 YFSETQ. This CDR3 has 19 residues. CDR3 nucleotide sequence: TGCGCCAGCAGCTTGGGACAGGGTGCTAGCGGGAGGGCTGTATACGAGCAGTACTTC. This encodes CASSLGQGASGRAVYEQYF. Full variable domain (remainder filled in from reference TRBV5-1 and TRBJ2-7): KAGVTQTPRYLIKTRGQQVTLSCSPISGHRSVSWYQQTPGQGLQFLFEYFSETQRNKGNFPGRFSGRQFSNSRSEMNVSTLELGDSALYLCASSLGQGASGRAVYEQYFGPGTRLTVT.

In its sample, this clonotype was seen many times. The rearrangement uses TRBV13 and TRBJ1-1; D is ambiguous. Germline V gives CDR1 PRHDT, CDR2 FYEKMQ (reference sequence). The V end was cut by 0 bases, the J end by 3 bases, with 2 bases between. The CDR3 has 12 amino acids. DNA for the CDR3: TGTGCCAGCAGCTTAGGCGACACTGAAGCTTTCTTT. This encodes CASSLGDTEAFF.

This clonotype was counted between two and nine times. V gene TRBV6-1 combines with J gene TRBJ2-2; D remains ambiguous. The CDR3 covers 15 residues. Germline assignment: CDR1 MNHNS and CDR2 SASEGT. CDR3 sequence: CETGWVVTNTGELFF. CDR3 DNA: TGTGAGACCGGGTGGGTCGTCACGAACACCGGGGAGCTGTTTTTT.